This TCR beta chain originates from a study of cytomegalovirus exposure and HLA in healthy donors. This clone has a single count. The study ran its PCR with 60 Vbeta and 13 Jbeta primers. The repertoire was sequenced with immunoSEQ multiplex PCR; TCRdb's copy has only in-frame clones and lacks some. The table has around 150,000 clones, 65% to 80% seen once. The CDR3 covers 19 residues. Germline V gene sequence: CDR1 MNHEY, CDR2 SMNVEV (reference sequence). J gave up 6 bases and V 5 bases, and 21 bases lay outside the gene matches. The sequence was collected from a man aged 40-55 years in good health and CMV-seronegative. The specimen was PBMCs. J is TRBJ2-7 and V is TRBV27, with 11 bases lining up with TRBD2. The CDR3 spells CASSPMSGLAGVPSGEQYF. The CDR3 DNA is TGTGCCAGCAGTCCTATGTCTGGACTAGCGGGCGTCCCATCAGGCGAGCAGTACTTC.